The following is a T cell receptor beta chain sequence with its context. Its antigen remains unidentified. Base qualities are not recorded, but no much larger clone differs from it by a single base. This sample is part of a study of early T cells in non-severe SARS-CoV-2 infection (dated by TCRdb to the early 2020s). In the study overall: Because TCR sequencing relied on bulk RNA taken from unsorted whole blood, pairing of alpha and beta chains was not possible.

This was a case-control study nested in a cohort of healthcare workers in London, UK, who had nasopharyngeal swab PCR tests and blood samples taken every week. Between 23 and 31 March 2020, the week of the UK lockdown, healthcare workers were enrolled and then followed up weekly for as long as 16 weeks. Points the paper makes about the study in general: VDJdb matching was skewed toward anti-spike CD8 responses, so virus-specific expansions were likely underestimated and private and CD4 specificities were missed.

V and J are trimmed by 0 bases and 5 bases, and the gene matches miss 6 bases of the junction. The CDR3, from cysteine to phenylalanine, totals 15 residues. Here the CDR3 DNA is all that survives: 45 bases in frame from base 1. Based on the germline V gene, the CDR1 and CDR2 sequences are LGHNA and YSLEER. The library relied on 5' RACE. Sequencer: NextSeq 500. Unique molecular identifiers were attached to individual cDNA molecules in the TCR library protocol so that sequencing error and PCR bias could be corrected. Both TCR alpha and beta chains were sequenced, and tight co-correlation was observed between alpha and beta sequence abundances in each sample. Per the original workflow: Decombinator V4 was used to annotate the V gene, J gene and CDR3 of the TCR sequences. TCRs were defined as expanded if a significant change between any two time points was detected under a Poisson model with p below 0.0001. TCR abundances were normalised to the total number of TCRs sequenced per sample and were expressed as counts per million. MAIT TCRs were defined by TRAV1-2 paired with TRAJ12, TRAJ20 or TRAJ33, and iNKT TCRs by TRAV10 paired with TRAJ18. VDJdb, accessed on 1 November 2021, was searched for TCRs annotated for CMV, EBV and SARS-CoV-2, and TCRs annotated for more than one antigen were excluded. The public reads were reanalyzed by TCRdb: fastp trimming at Q25, MiXCR alignment, in-frame beta chains only. Merged by CDR3 protein, the rows form single entries marked with the most common genes and DNA. In this record, the V and J calls reflect TCRdb's handling and not the investigators' own analysis. In all, the sample holds 70,000 to 85,000 distinct CDR3 sequences, and roughly 12% of those were seen once. About 16% of the sample is in the top ten clones.

Specimen: whole blood, collected at baseline. Recombination linked TRBV4-3 to TRBJ2-5; TRBD1 fits 7 bases in the junction. The TCR originated in an adult who was a healthcare worker with PCR-confirmed SARS-CoV-2 infection or an uninfected control (not recorded which). The donor label of this sample is uncertain. The DNA reads as follows: TGCGCCAGCAGCCAAGATGGGATCAGGGGGGAGACCCAGTACTTC. Its protein reads: CASSQDGIRGETQYF.